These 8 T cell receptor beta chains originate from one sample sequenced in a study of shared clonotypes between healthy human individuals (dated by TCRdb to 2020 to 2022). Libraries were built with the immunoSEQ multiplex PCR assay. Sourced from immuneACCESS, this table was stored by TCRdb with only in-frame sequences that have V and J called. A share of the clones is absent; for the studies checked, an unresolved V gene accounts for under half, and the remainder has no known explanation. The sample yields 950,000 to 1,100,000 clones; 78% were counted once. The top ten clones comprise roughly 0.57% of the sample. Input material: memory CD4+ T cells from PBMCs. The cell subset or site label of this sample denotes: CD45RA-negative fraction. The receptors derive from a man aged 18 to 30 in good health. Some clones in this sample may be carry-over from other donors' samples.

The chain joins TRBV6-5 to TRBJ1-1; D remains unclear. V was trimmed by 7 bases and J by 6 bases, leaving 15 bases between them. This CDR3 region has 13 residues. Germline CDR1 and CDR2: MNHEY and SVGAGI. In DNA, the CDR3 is TGTGCCAGCACCTACACGGATGCCCCTGAAGCTTTCTTT. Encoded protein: CASTYTDAPEAFF.

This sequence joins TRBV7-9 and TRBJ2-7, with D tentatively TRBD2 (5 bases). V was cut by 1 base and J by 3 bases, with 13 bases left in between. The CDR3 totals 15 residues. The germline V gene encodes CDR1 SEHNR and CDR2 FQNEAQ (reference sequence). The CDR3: CASSLESRGGYEQYF. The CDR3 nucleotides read TGTGCCAGCAGCTTAGAGTCGCGAGGAGGCTACGAGCAGTACTTC.

The CDR3 DNA sequence: TGTGCCAGCAGTTTGGTTCCCCGGACCTATGGCTACACCTTC. Residues: CASSLVPRTYGYTF. This sequence joins TRBV28 and TRBJ1-2; no clear D gene. In germline, CDR1 is MDHEN, CDR2 SYDVKM. The CDR3 is made up of 14 amino acids. The ends were cut back, 3 bases at V and 4 bases at J, with 12 bases in the middle.

The CDR3 region is CASSDETGVEKLFF. The CDR3 DNA reads TGTGCCAGCAGTGACGAGACAGGGGTAGAAAAACTGTTTTTT. The chain joins TRBV6-5 to TRBJ1-4; the match to TRBD1 covers 8 bases. The CDR3 totals 14 residues. Germline loops: CDR1 MNHEY, CDR2 SVGAGI. J gave up 8 bases and V 5 bases, and 7 bases lay outside the gene matches.

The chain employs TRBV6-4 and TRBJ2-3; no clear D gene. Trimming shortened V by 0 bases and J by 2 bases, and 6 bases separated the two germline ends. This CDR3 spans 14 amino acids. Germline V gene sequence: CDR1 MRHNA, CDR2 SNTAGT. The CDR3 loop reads CASSDSRFTDTQYF. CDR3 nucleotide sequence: TGTGCCAGCAGTGACTCCCGATTCACAGATACGCAGTATTTT.

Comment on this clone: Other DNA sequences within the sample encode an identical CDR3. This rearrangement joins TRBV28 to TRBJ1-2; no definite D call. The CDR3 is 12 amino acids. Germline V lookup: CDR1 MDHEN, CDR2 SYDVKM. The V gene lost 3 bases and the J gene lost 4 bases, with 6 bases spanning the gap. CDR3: CASSLRLYGYTF. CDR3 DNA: TGTGCCAGCAGTTTGAGACTCTATGGCTACACCTTC.

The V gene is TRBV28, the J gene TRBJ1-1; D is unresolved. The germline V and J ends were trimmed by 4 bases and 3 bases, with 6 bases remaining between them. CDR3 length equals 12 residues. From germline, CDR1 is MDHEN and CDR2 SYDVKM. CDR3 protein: CASSSAYTEAFF. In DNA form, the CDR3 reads TGTGCCAGCAGTTCAGCCTACACTGAAGCTTTCTTT. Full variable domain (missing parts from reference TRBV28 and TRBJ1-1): DVKVTQSSRYLVKRTGEKVFLECVQDMDHENMFWYRQDPGLGLRLIYFSYDVKMKEKGDIPEGYSVSREKKERFSLILESASTNQTSMYLCASSSAYTEAFFGQGTRLTVV.

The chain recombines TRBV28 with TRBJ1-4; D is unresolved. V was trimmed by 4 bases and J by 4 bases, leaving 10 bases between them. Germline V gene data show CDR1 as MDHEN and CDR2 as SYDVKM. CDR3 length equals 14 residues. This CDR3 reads CASSSWSGNEKLFF. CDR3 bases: TGTGCCAGCAGTTCATGGTCGGGTAATGAAAAACTGTTTTTT.